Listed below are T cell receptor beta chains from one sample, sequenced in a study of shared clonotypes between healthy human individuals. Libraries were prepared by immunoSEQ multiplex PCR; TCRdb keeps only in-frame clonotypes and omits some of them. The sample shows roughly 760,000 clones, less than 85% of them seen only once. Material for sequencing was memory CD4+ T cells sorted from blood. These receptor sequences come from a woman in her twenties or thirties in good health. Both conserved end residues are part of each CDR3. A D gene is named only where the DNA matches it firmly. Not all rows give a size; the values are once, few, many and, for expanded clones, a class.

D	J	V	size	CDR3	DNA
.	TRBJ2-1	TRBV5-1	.	CASLRDTDYNEQFF	TGCGCCAGCCTCCGGGACACGGACTATAATGAGCAGTTCTTC
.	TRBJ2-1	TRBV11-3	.	CASSGLGSSYNEQFF	TGTGCCAGCAGCGGCTTGGGCAGCTCCTACAATGAGCAGTTCTTC
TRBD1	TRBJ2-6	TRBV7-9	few	CASSPGARGLFGANVLTF	TGTGCCAGCAGCCCCGGGGCAAGGGGGCTATTTGGGGCCAACGTCCTGACTTTC
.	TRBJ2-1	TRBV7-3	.	CASSPSGRSDNEQFF	TGTGCCAGCAGCCCCTCGGGCCGGAGCGATAATGAGCAGTTCTTC
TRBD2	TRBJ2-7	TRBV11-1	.	CASSLLRTSGYSYEQYF	TGTGCCAGCAGCTTATTACGGACTAGCGGGTACTCCTACGAGCAGTACTTC
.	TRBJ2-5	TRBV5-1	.	CASSLIRETQYF	TGCGCCAGCAGTCTTATTAGAGAGACCCAGTACTTC
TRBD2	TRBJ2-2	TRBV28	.	CASSGGASGETGELFF	TGTGCCAGCAGTGGCGGGGCTAGCGGGGAAACCGGGGAGCTGTTTTTT
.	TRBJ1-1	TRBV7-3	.	CASSRGGTEAFF	TGTGCCAGCAGCCGAGGAGGCACTGAAGCTTTCTTT
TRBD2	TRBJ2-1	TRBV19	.	CASSLEGLAGGVEQFF	TGTGCCAGTAGTTTAGAGGGACTAGCGGGAGGGGTCGAGCAGTTCTTC
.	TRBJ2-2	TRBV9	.	CASSPQGGPNTGELFF	TGTGCCAGCAGCCCACAGGGTGGTCCGAACACCGGGGAGCTGTTTTTT
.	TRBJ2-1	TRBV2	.	CASGQDYYNEQFF	TGTGCCAGCGGGCAGGACTACTACAATGAGCAGTTCTTC
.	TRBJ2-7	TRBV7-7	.	CASSLLGSYEQYF	TGTGCCAGCAGCTTATTAGGTTCCTACGAGCAGTACTTC
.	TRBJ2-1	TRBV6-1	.	CASSEGTAYNEQFF	TGTGCCAGCAGTGAAGGGACGGCTTACAATGAGCAGTTCTTC
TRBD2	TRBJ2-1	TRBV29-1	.	CSVWTSGRVWHEQFF	TGCAGCGTCTGGACTAGCGGGAGGGTATGGCATGAGCAGTTCTTC
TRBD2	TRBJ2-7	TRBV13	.	CASSLRLAEPPHF	TGTGCCAGCAGCTTAAGACTAGCGGAGCCTCCTCACTTC
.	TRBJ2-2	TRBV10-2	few	CASSGGLASGELFF	TGCGCCAGCAGTGGAGGTCTAGCGTCCGGGGAGCTGTTTTTT
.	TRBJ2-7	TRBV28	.	CASSSAQGPEQYF	TGTGCCAGCAGTTCTGCACAGGGACCAGAGCAGTACTTC
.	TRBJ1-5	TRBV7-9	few	CASSPAFQGDQPQHF	TGTGCCAGCAGCCCCGCCTTCCAGGGTGATCAGCCCCAGCATTTT
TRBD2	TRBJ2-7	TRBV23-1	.	CASRASGSSYEQYF	TGCGCCAGCAGGGCTAGCGGTAGCTCCTACGAGCAGTACTTC
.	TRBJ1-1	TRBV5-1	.	CASSTRTGARSTEAFF	TGCGCCAGCAGTACCAGAACCGGGGCCCGGAGCACTGAAGCTTTCTTT
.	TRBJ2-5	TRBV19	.	CASSTGQQETQYF	TGTGCCAGTAGTACCGGACAGCAAGAGACCCAGTACTTC
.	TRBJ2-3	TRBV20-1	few	CSASHDTQYF	TGCAGTGCGTCACATGATACGCAGTATTTT
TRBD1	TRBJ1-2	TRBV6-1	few	CASSPAGTVLYGYTF	TGTGCCAGCAGCCCAGCCGGGACAGTATTATATGGCTACACCTTC
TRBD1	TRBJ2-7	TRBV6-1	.	CASRSGQGNEQYF	TGTGCCAGCAGAAGCGGACAGGGCAACGAGCAGTACTTC
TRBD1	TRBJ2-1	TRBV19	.	CASSPRTGVYNEQFF	TGTGCCAGTAGTCCAAGGACAGGGGTCTACAATGAGCAGTTCTTC
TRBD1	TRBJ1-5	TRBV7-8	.	CASSSKTGGSNQPQHF	TGTGCCAGCAGCTCAAAAACAGGGGGGAGCAATCAGCCCCAGCATTTT
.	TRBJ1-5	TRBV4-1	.	CASSQVGGNQPQHF	TGCGCCAGCAGCCAAGTTGGGGGGAATCAGCCCCAGCATTTT
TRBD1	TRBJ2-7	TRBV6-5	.	CASSYSTQGVYEQYF	TGTGCCAGCAGTTACTCGACACAGGGGGTCTACGAGCAGTACTTC
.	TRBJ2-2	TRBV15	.	CATSRDLVGGYTGELFF	TGTGCCACCAGCAGAGATTTGGTAGGGGGTTACACCGGGGAGCTGTTTTTT
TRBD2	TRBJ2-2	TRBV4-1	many	CASSQEKGLTTGELFF	TGCGCCAGCAGCCAAGAGAAGGGACTAACGACCGGGGAGCTGTTTTTT
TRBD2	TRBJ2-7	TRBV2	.	CASSGTSGRTYEQYF	TGTGCCAGCAGCGGGACTAGCGGGCGGACCTACGAGCAGTACTTC
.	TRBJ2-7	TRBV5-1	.	CASSSPQGGRGSYEQYF	TGCGCCAGCAGCTCGCCCCAGGGGGGGCGAGGCTCCTACGAGCAGTACTTC
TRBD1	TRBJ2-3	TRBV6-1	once	CASSGTGFQGGTDTQYF	TGTGCCAGCAGTGGGACAGGGTTTCAAGGCGGCACAGATACGCAGTATTTT
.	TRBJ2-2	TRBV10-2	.	CASSEIGRSFGELFF	TGCGCCAGCAGTGAGATTGGTCGGAGCTTCGGGGAGCTGTTTTTT
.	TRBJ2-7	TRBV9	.	CASSPGDYEQYF	TGTGCCAGCAGCCCGGGTGATTACGAGCAGTACTTC
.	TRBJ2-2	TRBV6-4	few	CASSDSKGGHTGELFF	TGTGCCAGCAGTGACTCGAAGGGCGGACACACCGGGGAGCTGTTTTTT
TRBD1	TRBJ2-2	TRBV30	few	CAWSKKTGSTGELFF	TGTGCCTGGAGTAAGAAGACAGGGTCCACCGGGGAGCTGTTTTTT
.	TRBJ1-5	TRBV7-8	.	CASSLQRSKPQHF	TGTGCCAGCAGCTTACAGAGGTCGAAGCCCCAGCATTTT
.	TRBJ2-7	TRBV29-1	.	CSVASSGKQYF	TGCAGCGTTGCGTCAAGTGGAAAGCAGTACTTC
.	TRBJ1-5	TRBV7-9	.	CASSAGGNQPQHF	TGTGCCAGCAGCGCCGGGGGCAATCAGCCCCAGCATTTT
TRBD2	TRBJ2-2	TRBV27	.	CASRKIGLADTGELFF	TGTGCCAGCAGGAAAATCGGACTAGCGGACACCGGGGAGCTGTTTTTT
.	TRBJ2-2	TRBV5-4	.	CASSLRRQVNTGELFF	TGTGCCAGCAGCTTGAGGCGGCAGGTGAACACCGGGGAGCTGTTTTTT
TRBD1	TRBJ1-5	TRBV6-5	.	CASRRTGRQPQHF	TGTGCCAGCAGAAGGACAGGGCGTCAGCCCCAGCATTTT
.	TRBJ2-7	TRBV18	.	CASSPGEQPYEQYF	TGTGCCAGCTCACCAGGCGAACAACCCTACGAGCAGTACTTC
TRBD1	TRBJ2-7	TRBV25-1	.	CASSDKRTGHEQYF	TGTGCCAGCAGTGACAAACGGACAGGGCACGAGCAGTACTTC
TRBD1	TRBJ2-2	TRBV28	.	CASRRTGSTGELFF	TGTGCCAGCAGGAGGACAGGGTCCACCGGGGAGCTGTTTTTT
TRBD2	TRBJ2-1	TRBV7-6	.	CASSLALSGSGNEQFF	TGTGCCAGCAGCTTAGCGCTTAGCGGGAGTGGCAATGAGCAGTTCTTC
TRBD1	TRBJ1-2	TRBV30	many	CAWRATGGAGGYTF	TGTGCCTGGAGGGCGACAGGGGGCGCGGGTGGCTACACCTTC
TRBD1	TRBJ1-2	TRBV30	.	CAWSVTGGSGYTF	TGTGCCTGGAGTGTAACAGGGGGTAGTGGCTACACCTTC
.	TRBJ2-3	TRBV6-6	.	CASSPSRSTDTQYF	TGTGCCAGCAGTCCCAGTAGGAGCACAGATACGCAGTATTTT
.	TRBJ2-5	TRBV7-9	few	CASSPNSVQETQYF	TGTGCCAGCAGCCCTAATAGCGTCCAAGAGACCCAGTACTTC
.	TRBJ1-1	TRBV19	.	CASSIGPLNTEAFF	TGTGCCAGTAGTATAGGCCCGCTGAACACTGAAGCTTTCTTT
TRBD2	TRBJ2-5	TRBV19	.	CASSFSGLAGDGETQYF	TGTGCCAGTAGTTTCTCGGGACTAGCGGGAGATGGAGAGACCCAGTACTTC
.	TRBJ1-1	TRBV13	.	CASSLDFGGAQSEAFF	TGTGCCAGCAGCTTAGACTTTGGAGGGGCTCAATCTGAAGCTTTCTTT
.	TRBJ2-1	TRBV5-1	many	CASSPNSMGTGYNEQFF	TGCGCCAGCAGCCCGAACTCTATGGGGACTGGCTACAATGAGCAGTTCTTC
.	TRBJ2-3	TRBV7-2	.	CASSSRGDTQYF	TGTGCCAGCAGCTCCCGTGGGGATACGCAGTATTTT
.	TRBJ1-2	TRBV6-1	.	CASSEAAGSYGYTF	TGTGCCAGCAGTGAAGCAGCCGGGTCCTATGGCTACACCTTC
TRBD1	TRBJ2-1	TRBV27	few	CASSLSQGALSYNEQFF	TGTGCCAGCAGTTTAAGCCAGGGGGCCCTCTCCTACAATGAGCAGTTCTTC
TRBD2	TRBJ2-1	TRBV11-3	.	CASSETSGSFEYNEQFF	TGTGCCAGCAGCGAAACTAGCGGGAGCTTCGAGTACAATGAGCAGTTCTTC
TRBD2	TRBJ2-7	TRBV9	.	CASSVGDSGRVEQYF	TGTGCCAGCAGCGTAGGCGATAGCGGGAGGGTCGAGCAGTACTTC